This T cell receptor beta chain emerged from a study of blood T cell repertoires in COVID-19. CDR3 length: 16 amino acids. Germline V lookup: CDR1 SGDLS, CDR2 YYNGEE. Trimming took 2 bases from V and 2 from J; bases not matched to a gene: 6. Per the original methods: Counts of nucleated cells, estimated from reference gene primer amplification, were obtained. The repertoire was sequenced with immunoSEQ multiplex PCR; TCRdb's copy has only in-frame clones and lacks some. V and J calls plus clone size are reproduced from that table; the DNA served to infer D and trimming. The sample holds around 250,000 clones; around 84% are singletons and the top ten take roughly 1.7%.

The sequenced sample consisted of PBMCs or T cells enriched from blood (not recorded which). The V and J genes are TRBV9 and TRBJ2-5, with TRBD2 identical over 10 bases. This clonotype was sampled from a woman aged 45-65 years who had recovered from COVID-19. CDR3 residues: CASSVGSGRGQETQYF. The CDR3 DNA reads TGTGCCAGCAGCGTTGGAAGCGGGAGGGGACAAGAGACCCAGTACTTC.